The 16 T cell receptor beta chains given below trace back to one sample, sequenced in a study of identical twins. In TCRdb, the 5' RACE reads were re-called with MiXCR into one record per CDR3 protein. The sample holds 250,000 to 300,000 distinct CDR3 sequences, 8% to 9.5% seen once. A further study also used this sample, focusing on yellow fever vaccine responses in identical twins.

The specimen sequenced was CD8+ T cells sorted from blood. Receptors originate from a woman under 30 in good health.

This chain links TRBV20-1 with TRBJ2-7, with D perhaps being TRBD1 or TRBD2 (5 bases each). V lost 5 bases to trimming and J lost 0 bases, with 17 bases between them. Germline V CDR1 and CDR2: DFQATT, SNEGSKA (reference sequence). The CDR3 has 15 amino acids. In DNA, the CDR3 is TGCAGTGCTTCAAGGTGGGGGACCTCCTCCTACGAGCAGTACTTC. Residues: CSASRWGTSSYEQYF.

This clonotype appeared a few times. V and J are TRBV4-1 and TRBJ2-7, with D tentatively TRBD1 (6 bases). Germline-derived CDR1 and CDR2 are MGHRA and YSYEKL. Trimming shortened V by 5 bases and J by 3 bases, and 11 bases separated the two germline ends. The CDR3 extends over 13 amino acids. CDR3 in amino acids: CASSSIGGYEQYF. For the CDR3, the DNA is TGCGCCAGCAGCTCCATAGGGGGCTACGAGCAGTACTTC.

This chain's CDR3 is CASSFSGGARTDTQYF. The DNA for the CDR3 is TGTGCCAGCAGCTTCTCCGGGGGGGCCCGTACAGATACGCAGTATTTT. The chain carries TRBV7-9 and TRBJ2-3; 8 bases match TRBD2. The germline gives CDR1 SEHNR, CDR2 FQNEAQ (reference sequence). This CDR3 contains 16 residues. J lost 3 bases, V lost 3 bases, and 8 bases had no gene match.

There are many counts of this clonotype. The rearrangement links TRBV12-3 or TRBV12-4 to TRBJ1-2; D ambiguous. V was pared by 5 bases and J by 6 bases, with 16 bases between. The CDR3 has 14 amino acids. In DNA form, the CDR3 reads TGTGCCAGCAGTCTAACAGTAGGTCTTGATGGCTACACCTTC. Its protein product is CASSLTVGLDGYTF.

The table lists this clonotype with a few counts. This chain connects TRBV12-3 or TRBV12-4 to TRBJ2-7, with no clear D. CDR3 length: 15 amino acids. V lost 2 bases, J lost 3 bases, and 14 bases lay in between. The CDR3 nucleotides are TGTGCCAGCAGTTTATCCGCTGGGTTTGGCTACGAGCAGTACTTC. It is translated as CASSLSAGFGYEQYF.

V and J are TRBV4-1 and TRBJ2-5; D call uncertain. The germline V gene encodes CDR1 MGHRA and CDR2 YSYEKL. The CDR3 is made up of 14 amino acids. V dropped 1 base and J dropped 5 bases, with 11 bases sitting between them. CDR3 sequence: CASSQVWWWETQYF. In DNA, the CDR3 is TGCGCCAGCAGCCAAGTCTGGTGGTGGGAGACCCAGTACTTC.

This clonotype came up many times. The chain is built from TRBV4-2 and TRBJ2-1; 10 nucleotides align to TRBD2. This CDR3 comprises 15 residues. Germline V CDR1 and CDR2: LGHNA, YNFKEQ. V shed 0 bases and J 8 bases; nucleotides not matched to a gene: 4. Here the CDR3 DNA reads TGTGCCAGCAGCCAAGAAACTAGCGGGACCTATGAGCAGTTCTTC. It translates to CASSQETSGTYEQFF.

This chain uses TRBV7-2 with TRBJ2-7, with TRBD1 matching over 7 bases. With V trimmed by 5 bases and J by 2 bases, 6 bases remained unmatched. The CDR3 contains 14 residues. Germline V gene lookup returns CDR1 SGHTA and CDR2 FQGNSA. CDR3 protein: CASSINRGAYEQYF. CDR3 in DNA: TGTGCCAGCAGCATAAACAGGGGCGCCTACGAGCAGTACTTC. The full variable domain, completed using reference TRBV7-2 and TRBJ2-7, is GAGVSQSPSNKVTEKGKDVELRCDPISGHTALYWYRQSLGQGLEFLIYFQGNSAPDKSGLPSDRFSAERTGGSVSTLTIQRTQQEDSAVYLCASSINRGAYEQYFGPGTRLTVT.

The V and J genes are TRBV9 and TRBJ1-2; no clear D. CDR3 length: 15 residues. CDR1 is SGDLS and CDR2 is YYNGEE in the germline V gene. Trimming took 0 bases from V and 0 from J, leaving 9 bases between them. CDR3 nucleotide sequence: TGTGCCAGCAGCGTAGGAGGTTCCCCTAACTATGGCTACACCTTC. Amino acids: CASSVGGSPNYGYTF.

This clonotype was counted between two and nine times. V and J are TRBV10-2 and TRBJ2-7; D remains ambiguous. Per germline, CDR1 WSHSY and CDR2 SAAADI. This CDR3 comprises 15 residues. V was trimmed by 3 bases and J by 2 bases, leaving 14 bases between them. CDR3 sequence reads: CASSESLADAYEQYF. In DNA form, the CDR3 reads TGCGCCAGCAGTGAAAGTTTGGCAGACGCCTACGAGCAGTACTTC.

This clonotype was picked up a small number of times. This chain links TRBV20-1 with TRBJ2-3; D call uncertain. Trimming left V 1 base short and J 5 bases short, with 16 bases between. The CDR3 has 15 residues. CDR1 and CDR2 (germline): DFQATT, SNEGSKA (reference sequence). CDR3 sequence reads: CSARGRANWGDTQYF. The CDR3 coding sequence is TGCAGTGCTAGAGGACGAGCGAATTGGGGAGATACGCAGTATTTT.

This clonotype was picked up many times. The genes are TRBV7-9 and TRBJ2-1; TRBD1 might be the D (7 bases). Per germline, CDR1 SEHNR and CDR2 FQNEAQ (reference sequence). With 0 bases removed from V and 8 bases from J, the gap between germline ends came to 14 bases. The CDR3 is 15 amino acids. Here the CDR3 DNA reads TGTGCCAGCAGCTTAGCGCGCGGGACAGAGGATGAGCAGTTCTTC. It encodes CASSLARGTEDEQFF.

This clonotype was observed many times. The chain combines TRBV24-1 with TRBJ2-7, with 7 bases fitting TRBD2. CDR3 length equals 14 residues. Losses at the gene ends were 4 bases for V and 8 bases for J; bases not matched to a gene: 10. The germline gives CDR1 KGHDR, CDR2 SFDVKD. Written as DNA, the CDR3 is TGTGCCACCAGTGACTCCCTTATCGGGGGGAAGCAGTACTTC. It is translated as CATSDSLIGGKQYF.

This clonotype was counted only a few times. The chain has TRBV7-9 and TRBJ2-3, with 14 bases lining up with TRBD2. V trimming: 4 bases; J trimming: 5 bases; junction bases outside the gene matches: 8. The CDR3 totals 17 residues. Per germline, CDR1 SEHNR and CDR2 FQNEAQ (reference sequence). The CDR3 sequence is CASSSRLAGGPIDTQYF. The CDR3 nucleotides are TGTGCCAGCAGCTCGCGACTAGCGGGGGGGCCCATAGATACGCAGTATTTT.

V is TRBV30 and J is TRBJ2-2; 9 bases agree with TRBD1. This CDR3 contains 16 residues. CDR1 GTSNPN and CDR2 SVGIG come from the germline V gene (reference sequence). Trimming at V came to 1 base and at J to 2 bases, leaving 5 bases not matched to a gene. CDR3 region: CAWSDAGQGNTGELFF. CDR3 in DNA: TGTGCCTGGAGTGACGCGGGACAGGGTAACACCGGGGAGCTGTTTTTT.

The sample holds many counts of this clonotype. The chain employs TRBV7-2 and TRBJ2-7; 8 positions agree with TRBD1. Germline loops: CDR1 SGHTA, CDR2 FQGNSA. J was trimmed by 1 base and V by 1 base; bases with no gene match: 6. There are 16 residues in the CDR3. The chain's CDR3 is CASSLVPDRASYEQYF. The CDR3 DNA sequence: TGTGCCAGCAGCTTAGTCCCGGACAGGGCGTCCTACGAGCAGTACTTC.